This T cell receptor beta chain derives from a study of T-cell reconstitution after alpha-beta-depleted transplantation in children. General study results and limits: As was reported, about two months after transplant, alpha-beta T cells came from several hundred expanded graft clones. Among T cells one year after transplant, newly produced cells accounted for most counts and diversity. Some patients showed high day-60 TCRbeta diversity, which derived from surviving recipient T cells and thymic progenitors.

This clonotype was observed a few times. Antigen unknown. Germline CDR1 LNHNV, CDR2 YYDKDF (reference sequence). Trimming stripped 5 bases from V and 2 bases from J, with 9 bases between. CDR3 length: 13 amino acids. Preparation of the TCRbeta library involved a method that used unique molecular identifiers. Each CDR3 protein is one row after TCRdb ran MiXCR on the PCR reads. The table includes tens of thousands of distinct CDR3 sequences, 5% to 7% detected once. The TCR was taken from a child under two years old who had a stem cell transplant for acute myeloid leukemia, so the T cells may come from the graft donor. The specimen comprised peripheral blood, sampled 60 days after TCRalphabeta/CD19-depleted stem cell transplant. The chain uses TRBV15 and TRBJ1-2; the D gene is possibly TRBD1 (5 bases). CDR3 DNA sequence: TGTGCCACCAGCCAGGGAAGGAACTATGGCTACACCTTC. Its protein product is CATSQGRNYGYTF.